Listed below are T cell receptor beta chains from one sample, sequenced in a study of beta chain features in type 1 diabetes. This table comes from immunoSEQ multiplex PCR, and its TCRdb copy is limited to in-frame clones, with some not included. The data hold about 740,000 clones, with roughly an eighth observed a single time. Material: naive CD4+ T cells from blood. These receptors were collected from a young man with type 1 diabetes. Each CDR3 is given with its conserved first and last residue. The D gene is left open where the match is weak. Size tells how often a clone was seen (once, few, many) or the class of an expanded clone, and some rows leave it out.

DNA,CDR3,size,D,V,J
TGTGCCAGCAGTTGGGGTGTGGGACCCTATGGCTACACCTTC,CASSWGVGPYGYTF,.,.,TRBV27,TRBJ1-2
TGTGCCAGCAGTTACCTAGCGGGGACTTACAATGAGCAGTTCTTC,CASSYLAGTYNEQFF,.,TRBD2,TRBV6-6,TRBJ2-1
TGTGCCATCAGTGAGATGGACAGGGGGAACTATGGCTACACCTTC,CAISEMDRGNYGYTF,.,TRBD1,TRBV10-3,TRBJ1-2
TGTGCCTGGAAGCGGGAGGAGACCCAGTACTTC,CAWKREETQYF,.,TRBD2,TRBV30,TRBJ2-5
TGTGCCAGCTCACCACGAGGAGGGGACCTAGCCAAAAACATTCAGTACTTC,CASSPRGGDLAKNIQYF,.,.,TRBV18,TRBJ2-4
TGTGCCACCAGCAGAGATGGTTCGGGGGAAATGAGCTCCTACAATGAGCAGTTCTTC,CATSRDGSGEMSSYNEQFF,few,.,TRBV15,TRBJ2-1
TGTGCCAGCAGCCAAGTTTTACAGAGCAATCAGCCCCAGCATTTT,CASSQVLQSNQPQHF,.,.,TRBV14,TRBJ1-5
TGTGCCTGGAGTGTAAAGTCGAAGAATATACAGCCCCAGCATTTT,CAWSVKSKNIQPQHF,few,.,TRBV30,TRBJ1-5
TGTGCCAGTAGTATCGGCGGGCCGGGAACTGAAGCTTTCTTT,CASSIGGPGTEAFF,.,.,TRBV19,TRBJ1-1
TGTGCCAGCAGTCAAGACCGGGACAAGCAGTACTTC,CASSQDRDKQYF,.,.,TRBV27,TRBJ2-7
TGTGCCAGCAGCGTAGGGGCAGGGGATTACGAGCAGTACTTC,CASSVGAGDYEQYF,few,.,TRBV9,TRBJ2-7
TGTGCCTGGTCTAGGGGACGGGATGAAGCTTTCTTT,CAWSRGRDEAFF,.,.,TRBV30,TRBJ1-1
TGCGCCAGCAGCCAAGAAGGGTCAGGGAAAAGCAATCAGCCCCAGCATTTT,CASSQEGSGKSNQPQHF,few,.,TRBV4-1,TRBJ1-5
TGCGCCAGCAGCCAAGATCTTGGACCCGGGGAGCTGTTTTTT,CASSQDLGPGELFF,.,.,TRBV4-1,TRBJ2-2
TGTGCCTGCACGCGGGGAGGGAACGCCTACGAGCAGTACTTC,CACTRGGNAYEQYF,.,TRBD2,TRBV30,TRBJ2-7
TGTGCCAGCAGTATGGGTTCACCCCTCCACTTT,CASSMGSPLHF,few,.,TRBV6-6,TRBJ1-6
TGTGCCAGCAGTCCCCCGGGACAGGTTTACAATGAGCAGTTCTTC,CASSPPGQVYNEQFF,few,TRBD1,TRBV28,TRBJ2-1
TGTGCCAGCAGCGGGGAAGTGAACACTGAAGCTTTCTTT,CASSGEVNTEAFF,.,.,TRBV2,TRBJ1-1
TGTGCCAGCGCGAGGGAGCCGAGTGAAAAACTGTTTTTT,CASAREPSEKLFF,few,.,TRBV7-2,TRBJ1-4
TGCAGCGTCGCGGGCCCAATGGGCACAGATACGCAGTATTTT,CSVAGPMGTDTQYF,few,.,TRBV29-1,TRBJ2-3
TGTGCCAGCTCACCACCGGTGGGCAGGGAGTATGGCTACACCTTC,CASSPPVGREYGYTF,.,.,TRBV18,TRBJ1-2
TGTGCCAGCAGCCAAAGACTAGCGGGGGTGAATACGCAGTATTTT,CASSQRLAGVNTQYF,.,TRBD2,TRBV14,TRBJ2-3
TGTGCCAGCAGCGTAGACGGGACGGGTGAAGCTTTCTTT,CASSVDGTGEAFF,.,.,TRBV9,TRBJ1-1
TGTGCCTGGAGAGAGGGCACAGAGAGGTACACCTTC,CAWREGTERYTF,.,.,TRBV30,TRBJ1-2
TGTGCCAGCGGGGACCTCGCGGGTGGAAACACCATATATTTT,CASGDLAGGNTIYF,few,.,TRBV28,TRBJ1-3
TGTGCCAGCAGCTACAGTACGAACACTGAAGCTTTCTTT,CASSYSTNTEAFF,few,.,TRBV14,TRBJ1-1
TGTGCCAGCAGCTTAGGGCACTCCAGCTCCTACAATGAGCAGTTCTTC,CASSLGHSSSYNEQFF,.,.,TRBV7-2,TRBJ2-1
TGTGCCAGCCCCGGGACAGGGGGCTACGAGCAGTACTTC,CASPGTGGYEQYF,few,TRBD1,TRBV2,TRBJ2-7
TGTGCCAGCAGTGAAAGAACCGTCGCCGGATTCTATGGCTACACCTTC,CASSERTVAGFYGYTF,.,.,TRBV6-1,TRBJ1-2
TGTGCCAGCAGTTTGGGACAGGGTGGCGAGCAGTACTTC,CASSLGQGGEQYF,few,TRBD1,TRBV28,TRBJ2-7
TGCGCCAGCAGCTCGGGACTGCGCTCCTACAATGAGCAGTTCTTC,CASSSGLRSYNEQFF,.,.,TRBV5-1,TRBJ2-1
TGTGCCAGGACGTTGGAACGGACAACCTCCTACGAGCAGTACTTC,CARTLERTTSYEQYF,.,.,TRBV21-1,TRBJ2-7
TGCAGCGTTCCGCAGGTGGAGACCGGGGAGCTGTTTTTT,CSVPQVETGELFF,few,.,TRBV29-1,TRBJ2-2
TGTGCCTGGAGGAGGACAGGTCGGGGCGAGCAGTACTTC,CAWRRTGRGEQYF,.,TRBD1,TRBV30,TRBJ2-7
TGTGCCAGCAGTGTAGCCTTACTAGTCGCCTCGGGCGAGCAGTACTTC,CASSVALLVASGEQYF,.,.,TRBV2,TRBJ2-7
TGTGCCAGCTCACCCTCCCAAGGCTCTGGCAGGGGGCGTTCTGCTGGGGCCAACGTCCTGACTTTC,CASSPSQGSGRGRSAGANVLTF,few,TRBD1,TRBV18,TRBJ2-6
TGCAGCGTCCAGGGGTTAGAGGACACTGAAGCTTTCTTT,CSVQGLEDTEAFF,.,.,TRBV29-1,TRBJ1-1
TGTGCCAGCAGCTTTCTTGGGGTCCAGGGATCTGGGGCCAACGTCCTGACTTTC,CASSFLGVQGSGANVLTF,.,.,TRBV5-4,TRBJ2-6
TGCAGTGCTAGACTAAGCTATGGCTACACCTTC,CSARLSYGYTF,few,.,TRBV20-1,TRBJ1-2
TGCGCCAGCAGCCAAGAAAACAGTTATTTTTTGCCTTCATTCCCCTTC,CASSQENSYFLPSFPF,few,.,TRBV4-1,TRBJ1-2
TGTGCCAGCAGCGTAGCCGGGACAGTCTCTGGAAACACCATATATTTT,CASSVAGTVSGNTIYF,few,TRBD1,TRBV9,TRBJ1-3
TGTGCCAGCAGCGCCCTTCACAGGGGAGTATTCACTGAAGCTTTCTTT,CASSALHRGVFTEAFF,few,TRBD1,TRBV5-4,TRBJ1-1
TGCGCCAGCAACGTCGGACAGGGGGAGTACGAGCAGTACTTC,CASNVGQGEYEQYF,.,TRBD1,TRBV5-1,TRBJ2-7